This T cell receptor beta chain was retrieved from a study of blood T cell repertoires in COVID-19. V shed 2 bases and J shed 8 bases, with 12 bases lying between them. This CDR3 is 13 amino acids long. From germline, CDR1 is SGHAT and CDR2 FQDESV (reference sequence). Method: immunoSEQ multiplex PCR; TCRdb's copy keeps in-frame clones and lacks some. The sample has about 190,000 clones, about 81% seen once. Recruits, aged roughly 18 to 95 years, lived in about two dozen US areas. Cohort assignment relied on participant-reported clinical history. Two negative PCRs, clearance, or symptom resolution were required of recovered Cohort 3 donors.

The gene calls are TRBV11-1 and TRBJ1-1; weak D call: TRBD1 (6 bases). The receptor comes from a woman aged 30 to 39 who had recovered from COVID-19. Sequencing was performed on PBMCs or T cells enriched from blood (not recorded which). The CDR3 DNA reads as TGTGCCAGCAGCTTACCAGGGGAAATCGAAGCTTTCTTT. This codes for CASSLPGEIEAFF. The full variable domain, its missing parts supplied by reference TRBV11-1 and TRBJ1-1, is EAEVAQSPRYKITEKSQAVAFWCDPISGHATLYWYRQILGQGPELLVQFQDESVVDDSQLPKDRFSAERLKGVDSTLKIQPAELGDSAMYLCASSLPGEIEAFFGQGTRLTVV.